A selection of T cell receptor beta chains follows, all from one sample in a study of blood T cell repertoires in COVID-19. TCRdb's copy holds only in-frame clones and misses some; the assay was immunoSEQ multiplex PCR. This table holds approximately 200,000 clones, 80% to 90% found once. Material: PBMCs or T cells enriched from blood (not recorded which). The source of these receptors is a woman under 30 in a cohort exposed to, infected with or recovered from COVID-19 (not recorded which). Both conserved end residues are part of each CDR3. D genes are given only for firm matches. Clone size is shown for a subset of rows, as once, few, many or a class of expanded clone.

>-|TRBD1|TRBJ1-2|TRBV5-1
TGCGCCAGCAGCTCGAGACAGGGAACCAACTATGGCTACACCTTC
CASSSRQGTNYGYTF
>few|-|TRBJ1-1|TRBV5-1
TGCGCCAGCGGAAGGGGGTTCCACACTGAAGCTTTCTTT
CASGRGFHTEAFF
>-|TRBD2|TRBJ2-5|TRBV10-3
TGTGCCATCAGTGTCGGGACTAGCGGGGGTGCGGAGACCCAGTACTTC
CAISVGTSGGAETQYF
>-|TRBD1|TRBJ1-2|TRBV4-1
TGCGCCAGCAGCCAGGTGGGACAGGGGCTATATGGCTACACCTTC
CASSQVGQGLYGYTF
>-|-|TRBJ1-1|TRBV19
TGTGCCAGTAGTATAGTGTGGCAGGGCGCGAACACTGAAGCTTTCTTT
CASSIVWQGANTEAFF
>-|TRBD1|TRBJ1-2|TRBV7-9
TGTGCCAGCAGCTCTCCCGGGACAGGGTACGGCTACACCTTC
CASSSPGTGYGYTF
>-|-|TRBJ1-2|TRBV27
TGTGCCAGCAGGACCTGGGACTCCGGTGGTTATGGCTACACCTTC
CASRTWDSGGYGYTF
>once|-|TRBJ1-6|TRBV15
TGTGCCACCAGCAGAGAGGCTTATAATTCACCCCTCCACTTT
CATSREAYNSPLHF
>-|TRBD1|TRBJ1-2|TRBV5-1
TGCGCCAGCAGCTTGAACGGCAGGGGGAACGGAGATGGCTACACCTTC
CASSLNGRGNGDGYTF
>-|TRBD2|TRBJ2-1|TRBV24-1
TGTGCCACCAGTGATGCCCCGGGACTAGCGGGAATGCACGGGAATGAGCAGTTCTTC
CATSDAPGLAGMHGNEQFF
>few|-|TRBJ2-1|TRBV14
TGTGCCAGCAGCCAAGATTCAGGTTACTCCTACAATGAGCAGTTCTTC
CASSQDSGYSYNEQFF
>-|TRBD1|TRBJ1-1|TRBV5-1
TGCGCCAGCAGCACGCAGGGGGGAATGAACACTGAAGCTTTCTTT
CASSTQGGMNTEAFF
>-|TRBD2|TRBJ2-5|TRBV5-8
TGTGCCAGCACCGATCTAACTAGCGGGGGCGAGACCCAGTACTTC
CASTDLTSGGETQYF
>-|-|TRBJ1-3|TRBV29-1
TGCAGCGTGGTTGGACAGATTGGAAACACCATATATTTT
CSVVGQIGNTIYF
>-|-|TRBJ2-1|TRBV11-3
TGTGCCAGCGAACTGAGCTCCTACAATGAGCAGTTCTTC
CASELSSYNEQFF
>-|TRBD2|TRBJ2-3|TRBV10-3
TGTGCCATCGGGAAGACTAGCGGGAACACAGATACGCAGTATTTT
CAIGKTSGNTDTQYF
>-|TRBD1|TRBJ1-5|TRBV10-3
TGTGCCATTACAGGGGGGCTGAATCAGCCCCAGCATTTT
CAITGGLNQPQHF
>few|TRBD2|TRBJ2-1|TRBV6-4
TGTGCCAGCAGTGATTTGATGACTAGCGTTAATGAGCAGTTCTTC
CASSDLMTSVNEQFF
>few|TRBD2|TRBJ2-1|TRBV11-2
TGTGCCAGCAGCCCCAGGGGGGTAGCGGGAGACAATGAGCAGTTCTTC
CASSPRGVAGDNEQFF
>-|TRBD2|TRBJ2-1|TRBV11-3
TGTGCCAGCAGCCTTAGCGGGATAAACAATGAGCAGTTCTTC
CASSLSGINNEQFF
>few|-|TRBJ1-5|TRBV1
TGCACCAGCAGCCAAGATGGTCGGCAGGTGCTCAATCAGCCCCAGCATTTT
CTSSQDGRQVLNQPQHF
>-|-|TRBJ1-2|TRBV29-1
TGCAGCGGCGGGACTCTATCTAACTATGGCTACACCTTC
CSGGTLSNYGYTF
>-|TRBD2|TRBJ2-7|TRBV13
TGTGCCAGCAGCTTACAAGCGGGAGGGTATGGCGAGCAGTACTTC
CASSLQAGGYGEQYF
>-|TRBD1|TRBJ2-1|TRBV7-2
TGTGCCAGCAGCACGGGACAGAACAATGAGCAGTTCTTC
CASSTGQNNEQFF
>-|-|TRBJ2-1|TRBV4-1
TGCGCCAGCAGCCAAGTGTCGGAGGGGTACAATGAGCAGTTCTTC
CASSQVSEGYNEQFF
>-|-|TRBJ2-2|TRBV7-3
TGTGCCAGCGCACGGGACAACTCGAACACCGGGGAGCTGTTTTTT
CASARDNSNTGELFF
>-|-|TRBJ2-7|TRBV3-1/TRBV3-2
TGTGCCAGCAGCCACTCCCTCGGCTACGAGCAGTACTTC
CASSHSLGYEQYF
>-|-|TRBJ1-1|TRBV7-3
TGTGCCAGCAGCTCAGCAGGGTCTCGGATGAACACTGAAGCTTTCTTT
CASSSAGSRMNTEAFF
>-|-|TRBJ1-2|TRBV5-4
TGTGCCAGCAGCCTTAAAACAGGGACGGCTAACTATGGCTACACCTTC
CASSLKTGTANYGYTF
>-|-|TRBJ1-6|TRBV5-1
TGCGCCAGCAGCTTTAATGTGCAGGGAGGTTCACCCCTCCACTTT
CASSFNVQGGSPLHF
>-|-|TRBJ2-7|TRBV6-5
TGTGCCAGCAAGACAGGTTCCTACGAGCAGTACTTC
CASKTGSYEQYF
>-|-|TRBJ1-4|TRBV25-1
TGTGCCAGCAGCGGGTTGGATGAAAAACTGTTTTTT
CASSGLDEKLFF